This entry lists 27 T cell receptor beta chains sequenced from one sample in a study of shared clonotypes between healthy human individuals. Assay: immunoSEQ multiplex PCR; the TCRdb copy retains only in-frame clones and omits some. Of 100,000 or so clones listed, 55% to 70% are singletons. Sequencing used memory CD8+ T cells sorted from blood. The subset is: CD45RO+ cells pooled with CCR7-negative TemRA cells. Receptors were obtained from a woman younger than 45 in good health.

The J gene is TRBJ1-2, the V gene TRBV27; tentative D call: TRBD1 (6 bases). The V and J ends lost 0 bases and 8 bases respectively, with 16 bases between them. Germline V gene lookup returns CDR1 MNHEY and CDR2 SMNVEV (reference sequence). The CDR3 loop spans 15 amino acids. DNA for the CDR3: TGTGCCAGCAGTTTATCCGGGGGCGCGGGACGCGGCTACACCTTC. This encodes CASSLSGGAGRGYTF.

This clone was seen a few times. The chain recombines TRBV6-1 with TRBJ2-2; 8 bases fit TRBD1. CDR3 size: 15 residues. The V segment lost 6 bases and the J segment 5 bases; nucleotides outside the gene matches: 8. Germline V CDR1 and CDR2: MNHNS, SASEGT. The CDR3 DNA is TGTGCCAGCAGGGGCAGGACAGGGATGACCGGGGAGCTGTTTTTT. As protein: CASRGRTGMTGELFF.

This clone was counted at least ten times. The chain has TRBV14 and TRBJ2-5; 13 positions match TRBD2. The J call may be faulty, since TRBJ2-7 better matches the DNA end. CDR1 and CDR2 (germline): SGHDN, FVKESK. This CDR3 comprises 19 residues. The CDR3 protein is CASSQYPGTSGKDPYEQYF. Written as DNA, the CDR3 is TGTGCCAGCAGCCAGTACCCCGGGACTAGCGGGAAAGACCCCTACGAGCAGTACTTC.

The table lists this clone with a few counts. The V and J genes are TRBV6-1 and TRBJ1-1, with D uncertain. CDR3 length equals 14 residues. The germline V gene has CDR1 MNHNS and CDR2 SASEGT. The germline V and J ends were trimmed by 7 bases and 0 bases, with 12 bases remaining between them. The CDR3 reads CASTQRAMNTEAFF. CDR3 in DNA: TGTGCCAGCACGCAACGAGCTATGAACACTGAAGCTTTCTTT.

The chain couples TRBV6-4 to TRBJ2-3, with D perhaps TRBD2 (5 bases). Trimming pared 3 bases from V and 2 bases from J, leaving 12 bases between. CDR3 size: 15 residues. Germline V CDR1 and CDR2: MRHNA, SNTAGT. DNA for the CDR3: TGTGCCAGCAGTGAGGAGGCGGCTACCACAGATACGCAGTATTTT. It encodes CASSEEAATTDTQYF.

The rearrangement links TRBV28 to TRBJ2-1, with D maybe TRBD2 (5 bases). The CDR3 extends over 13 amino acids. Germline V gene data show CDR1 as MDHEN and CDR2 as SYDVKM. The V end lost 6 bases, the J end lost 4 bases, and 10 bases lay between the germline ends. The CDR3 spells CASRGSGYNEQFF. As DNA, the CDR3 is TGTGCCAGCAGGGGGTCGGGATACAATGAGCAGTTCTTC.

This clone was seen only a few times. The chain carries TRBV27 and TRBJ2-2; 7 nucleotides agree with TRBD2. The CDR3 extends over 15 amino acids. The trim removed 6 bases at V and 6 bases at J, leaving 10 bases unmatched. Germline V CDR1 and CDR2: MNHEY, SMNVEV (reference sequence). Here the CDR3 reads CASSPRTSESGELFF. The CDR3 nucleotides are TGTGCCAGCAGCCCCAGGACTAGTGAGTCCGGGGAGCTGTTTTTT.

This clone was found a few times. The V gene is TRBV5-4, the J gene TRBJ2-2; 12 positions agree with TRBD2. The germline V gene encodes CDR1 SGHNT and CDR2 YYREEE (reference sequence). The length of the CDR3 is 15 residues. V was clipped by 3 bases and J by 4 bases; unmatched bases: 1. CDR3 protein: CASSSLAGGTGELFF. DNA for the CDR3: TGTGCCAGCAGCTCACTAGCGGGAGGCACCGGGGAGCTGTTTTTT.

V usage is TRBV4-1 and J usage is TRBJ2-5; TRBD2 matches 8 bases. J was trimmed by 7 bases and V by 4 bases; bases with no gene match: 11. The CDR3 totals 15 residues. The germline CDR1 and CDR2 sequences are MGHRA and YSYEKL. The chain's CDR3 is CASSPDRTSYGTQYF. The CDR3 nucleotides are TGCGCCAGCAGCCCTGACCGGACTAGCTATGGGACCCAGTACTTC.

The V and J genes are TRBV4-1 and TRBJ2-7; D may be TRBD2 (5 bases). The CDR3 contains 15 residues. V gave up 3 bases and J gave up 6 bases, with 18 bases separating them. CDR1 and CDR2 from the germline V gene are MGHRA and YSYEKL. Here the CDR3 DNA reads TGCGCCAGCAGCCAGATATTAGCGAAGACCATCGAGCAGTACTTC. It codes for CASSQILAKTIEQYF.

The chain employs TRBV29-1 and TRBJ1-2; 10 bases line up with TRBD1. From germline, CDR1 is SQVTM and CDR2 ANQGSEA. The junction had 9 bases not matched to a gene; V was cut back by 6 bases and J by 8 bases. The CDR3 is 13 residues long. The CDR3 coding sequence is TGCAGCGTGGAGGGACAGGGGTTGCGAGGCTACACCTTC. It encodes CSVEGQGLRGYTF.

The chain employs TRBV5-4 and TRBJ1-2; 8 nucleotides line up with TRBD1. This CDR3 is built from 16 residues. Germline lookup yields CDR1 SGHNT and CDR2 YYREEE (reference sequence). Trimming at V came to 3 bases and at J to 4 bases, leaving 11 bases not matched to a gene. In DNA form, the CDR3 reads TGTGCCAGCAGCTCTCCCAGCCAGGGGGCTCTCTATGGCTACACCTTC. Its translation is CASSSPSQGALYGYTF.

The chain has TRBV27 and TRBJ1-4; the D is unclear. Germline lookup yields CDR1 MNHEY and CDR2 SMNVEV (reference sequence). This CDR3 is 14 amino acids long. Between the trimmed V and J ends, which lost 1 base and 8 bases, there was a span of 11 bases. The CDR3 DNA sequence: TGTGCCAGCAGTTTATTTAAAGGGAGAGAAAAACTGTTTTTT. This codes for CASSLFKGREKLFF.

The V and J genes are TRBV11-2 and TRBJ2-1; 10 bases are shared with TRBD2. The V gene end was trimmed by 5 bases and the J gene end by 7 bases; junction bases not matched to a gene: 11. CDR3 length: 16 amino acids. From germline, CDR1 is SGHAT and CDR2 FQNNGV. This CDR3 reads CASSLLGLAGDNEQFF. The CDR3 DNA is TGTGCCAGCAGCCTCCTCGGGCTAGCGGGAGATAATGAGCAGTTCTTC.

The chain employs TRBV29-1 and TRBJ2-6; a possible D gene is TRBD1 (6 bases). The CDR3 runs to 15 residues. The V gene's germline CDR1 is SQVTM and CDR2 ANQGSEA. Trimming removed 5 bases from V and 1 base from J, with 12 bases in between. CDR3 in amino acids: CSVTNGQSGANVLTF. In nucleotides, the CDR3 is TGCAGCGTTACTAATGGACAGTCTGGGGCCAACGTCCTGACTTTC.

The sample holds many counts of this clone. Other DNA sequences in this sample translate to the same CDR3. The V gene is TRBV9, the J gene TRBJ2-3, with TRBD2 identical over 7 bases. The CDR3 contains 14 residues. Germline V CDR1 and CDR2: SGDLS, YYNGEE. V lost 0 bases to trimming and J lost 6 bases; unmatched junction nucleotides: 4. CDR3 residues: CASSVAGGSDTQYF. The DNA for the CDR3 is TGTGCCAGCAGCGTAGCCGGCGGGAGCGATACGCAGTATTTT.

The V gene is TRBV6-5, the J gene TRBJ2-1; D is unresolved. CDR1 MNHEY and CDR2 SVGAGI come from the germline V gene. This CDR3 region has 14 residues. V lost 5 bases and J 0 bases, leaving 8 bases between the germline ends. The CDR3 DNA reads TGTGCCAGCAGTACTACCCCCTCCTACAATGAGCAGTTCTTC. Its protein is CASSTTPSYNEQFF.

The chain has TRBV28 and TRBJ1-1; D unclear. This CDR3 is built from 13 residues. Germline CDR1 and CDR2: MDHEN and SYDVKM. The V and J ends lost 8 bases and 0 bases respectively, with 10 bases between them. Here the CDR3 DNA reads TGTGCCAGCCTAGACATAATGAACACTGAAGCTTTCTTT. Its protein is CASLDIMNTEAFF.

The count of this clone is one. This chain links TRBV9 with TRBJ1-1; maybe TRBD1 (5 bases). CDR3 size: 15 residues. Germline CDR1 reads SGDLS; CDR2 reads YYNGEE. The V end lost 4 bases, the J end lost 3 bases, and 16 bases lay between the germline ends. The DNA for the CDR3 is TGTGCCAGCAGCCCAATTAACAGGTACTACACTGAAGCTTTCTTT. It specifies CASSPINRYYTEAFF.

This clone was detected only a few times. J is TRBJ2-5 and V is TRBV28, with a tentative D call TRBD2 (6 bases). The J call may be in error: the DNA end matches TRBJ2-7 better. From germline, CDR1 is MDHEN and CDR2 SYDVKM. This CDR3 comprises 14 residues. CDR3 DNA: TGTGCCAGCAGTGGGGGGTACGGGGACTACGAGCAGTACTTC. Translating gives CASSGGYGDYEQYF.

The rearrangement uses TRBV6-5 and TRBJ2-7; TRBD2 matches at 10 bases. After removal of 8 bases from V and 4 bases from J, the junction contained 5 bases not matched to a gene. Germline assignment: CDR1 MNHEY and CDR2 SVGAGI. The CDR3 sequence is 13 residues long. CDR3 coding DNA: TGTGCCAGCTGTAAGCGGGAGGGATACGAGCAGTACTTC. Translating gives CASCKREGYEQYF.

In its sample, this clone ranks as medium-sized (0.01 to 0.1%). This chain links TRBV11-2 with TRBJ2-1; 8 bases are shared with TRBD2. Germline V gene data show CDR1 as SGHAT and CDR2 as FQNNGV. This CDR3 is 15 amino acids long. V lost 4 bases, J lost 6 bases, and 8 bases stayed unmatched. CDR3 bases: TGTGCCAGCAGCTCCGGGACTAGTGATAGCAATGAGCAGTTCTTC. Translated: CASSSGTSDSNEQFF.

The chain carries TRBV19 and TRBJ2-7, with D perhaps matching TRBD1 (6 bases). With 5 bases removed from V and 0 bases from J, the gap between germline ends came to 17 bases. This CDR3 has 16 amino acids. CDR1 and CDR2 (germline): LNHDA, SQIVND (reference sequence). CDR3 nucleotide sequence: TGTGCCAGTAGTCCGCCGGGACACGGGTTCTCCTACGAGCAGTACTTC. It codes for CASSPPGHGFSYEQYF.

This rearrangement joins TRBV6-9 to TRBJ2-1; D call uncertain. Trimming cost V 5 bases and J 10 bases, with 9 bases left between them. The CDR3 extends over 11 amino acids. Germline V gene data show CDR1 as MNHGY and CDR2 as SVAAGI. The CDR3 reads CASSNFGEQFF. The CDR3 nucleotides read TGTGCCAGCAGTAATTTTGGGGAGCAGTTCTTC.

The chain uses TRBV11-2 and TRBJ1-2; no clear D gene. Germline CDR1 and CDR2: SGHAT and FQNNGV. V was pared by 1 base and J by 4 bases, with 10 bases between. The CDR3 is made up of 14 amino acids. The CDR3 region is CASSLASAGYGYTF. In DNA form, the CDR3 reads TGTGCCAGCAGCTTAGCATCCGCGGGCTATGGCTACACCTTC. Using reference TRBV11-2 and TRBJ1-2 for the parts outside the CDR3, the full variable domain is EAGVAQSPRYKIIEKRQSVAFWCNPISGHATLYWYQQILGQGPKLLIQFQNNGVVDDSQLPKDRFSAERLKGVDSTLKIQPAKLEDSAVYLCASSLASAGYGYTFGSGTRLTVV.

V usage is TRBV27 and J usage is TRBJ2-7; 9 bases map to TRBD2. Trimming cost V 3 bases and J 3 bases; bases outside gene matches: 6. CDR3 length: 15 residues. CDR1 MNHEY and CDR2 SMNVEV come from the germline V gene (reference sequence). The CDR3 DNA follows: TGTGCCAGCAGTTTTATGGCTAGCGGGGTCTACGAGCAGTACTTC. Translating it yields CASSFMASGVYEQYF.

The chain employs TRBV28 and TRBJ1-1; 10 positions agree with TRBD1. The CDR3 runs to 14 residues. Germline loops: CDR1 MDHEN, CDR2 SYDVKM. Losses at the gene ends were 5 bases for V and 5 bases for J; bases not matched to a gene: 5. For the CDR3, the DNA is TGTGCCAGCAGTGACAGGGGGCTGGGGACTGAAGCTTTCTTT. Translated, it gives CASSDRGLGTEAFF.